Shown below are 26 T cell receptor beta chains from a single sample sequenced in a study of T cell clusters in autoimmune cytopenias (dated by TCRdb to about 2019). Sequencing relied on an Illumina MiSeq. Multiplex PCR with a touch-down protocol amplified TRB rearrangements, with the TRB-A and TRB-B primer pools combined in a single tube. TCRdb reprocessed the reads, reporting each CDR3 protein sequence once and no DNA. The sample's clone listing holds 1,000 to 1,500 distinct CDR3 sequences. Of the sample, more than 55% falls within the top ten clones. TRB amplification used approximately 230 ng of peripheral blood genomic DNA, tens of thousands of genome equivalents, per sample. The material sequenced was peripheral blood. All receptors derive from a human donor with an autoimmune cytopenia or autoimmune hepatitis (not recorded which).

The chain carries TRBV5-1 and TRBJ1-3. The germline V gene encodes CDR1 SGHRS and CDR2 YFSETQ. This CDR3 region has 14 residues. CDR3 region: CASSLAGYGNTIYF.

By frequency, this clonotype is medium-sized (0.01 to 0.1%). This rearrangement joins TRBV5-8 to TRBJ2-3; TCRdb selects TRBD1, and the lack of DNA leaves this call unchecked. This CDR3 is built from 15 residues. Looked up from germline, CDR1 is SGHTS and CDR2 is YDEGEE. The CDR3 spells CASSLAVGGTDTQYF.

This clonotype registers medium-sized by frequency. CDR3: CASSSSSNYGYTF. The chain combines TRBV27 with TRBJ1-2. The CDR3 has 13 residues. Per the germline V gene, CDR1 is MNHEY and CDR2 is SMNVEV (reference sequence).

By frequency, this clonotype is medium-sized. The rearrangement uses TRBV5-1 and TRBJ1-4. CDR1 and CDR2 from the germline V gene are SGHRS and YFSETQ. This CDR3 is 14 amino acids long. CDR3: CASSLGATNEKLFF.

In terms of frequency, this clonotype is medium-sized (0.01 to 0.1%). The V gene is TRBV6-1, the J gene TRBJ2-5; TCRdb returns TRBD2, unconfirmable since there is no DNA. Germline V gene sequence: CDR1 MNHNS, CDR2 SASEGT. CDR3 length: 16 amino acids. CDR3 sequence reads: CASRAKLGEGGETQYF.

By frequency, this clonotype registers medium-sized. CDR3 in amino acids: CASSLYQPGSAYSLNTIYF. The genes are TRBV27 and TRBJ1-3. Germline V gene data show CDR1 as MNHEY and CDR2 as SMNVEV (reference sequence). CDR3 size: 19 residues.

The V gene is TRBV5-1, the J gene TRBJ2-7; TCRdb indicates TRBD2, and absent DNA this call remains unverified. The CDR3 is made up of 16 amino acids. In germline, CDR1 is SGHRS, CDR2 YFSETQ. The CDR3 loop reads CASSIAGTSGPGEQYF. The variable domain in full, with the rest retrieved from reference TRBV5-1 and TRBJ2-7, is KAGVTQTPRYLIKTRGQQVTLSCSPISGHRSVSWYQQTPGQGLQFLFEYFSETQRNKGNFPGRFSGRQFSNSRSEMNVSTLELGDSALYLCASSIAGTSGPGEQYFGPGTRLTVT.

V is TRBV5-1 and J is TRBJ2-7; the D call of TRBD1 rests on TCRdb alone, since no DNA is present to check it. The CDR3 sequence is 16 residues long. Germline V gene data show CDR1 as SGHRS and CDR2 as YFSETQ. The CDR3 here is CASSVEPGQATYEQYF.

This clonotype shows up as medium-sized (0.01 to 0.1%) by frequency. CDR3 in amino acids: CASSMPRTGVSTEAFF. The chain couples TRBV6-6 to TRBJ1-1; TCRdb lists TRBD1, though no DNA is available to test this call. CDR3 length: 16 amino acids. Germline-derived CDR1 and CDR2 are MNHNY and SVGAGI (reference sequence).

This clonotype is classed as medium-sized by frequency. This chain uses TRBV29-1 with TRBJ1-1; lacking DNA, the TRBD1 call made by TCRdb goes unchecked. The CDR3 consists of 13 residues. CDR1 is SQVTM, CDR2 ANQGSEA, per germline. The CDR3 is CSHIPRGNTEAFF.

According to its frequency, this clonotype is medium-sized. V is TRBV29-1 and J is TRBJ2-3. The CDR3 has 11 amino acids. The germline CDR1 and CDR2 sequences are SQVTM and ANQGSEA. The CDR3 loop is CSVRIGDTQYF.

This clonotype is labeled medium-sized (0.01 to 0.1%) based on frequency. The chain recombines TRBV5-1 with TRBJ2-3; TCRdb selects TRBD1, and the lack of DNA leaves this call unchecked. Germline V lookup: CDR1 SGHRS, CDR2 YFSETQ. This CDR3 comprises 15 residues. CDR3 amino acids: CASSPHRPGTDTQYF.

Measured by frequency, this clonotype is medium-sized (0.01 to 0.1%). V and J are TRBV15 and TRBJ1-1. Germline lookup yields CDR1 LNHNV and CDR2 YYDKDF (reference sequence). This CDR3 is built from 11 residues. CDR3 sequence: CATSRGTEAFF.

Considering frequency, this clonotype is medium-sized. The rearrangement uses TRBV6-6 and TRBJ2-7; TCRdb proposes TRBD1, but this gene call is untestable without DNA. Germline CDR1 MNHNY, CDR2 SVGAGI (reference sequence). The CDR3 consists of 13 residues. CDR3 region: CASSDRGQYEQYF.

This clonotype is called medium-sized based on its frequency. The V gene is TRBV6-2 or TRBV6-3, the J gene TRBJ1-2; the TCRdb call, TRBD1, lacks DNA for checking. The CDR3 runs to 14 residues. Germline CDR1 reads MNHEY; CDR2 reads SVGEGT. The CDR3 reads CASSGQGTNYGYTF.

Considering frequency, this clonotype is medium-sized. The rearrangement links TRBV19 to TRBJ1-5; lacking DNA, the TRBD1 call made by TCRdb goes unchecked. This CDR3 has 13 amino acids. Germline lookup yields CDR1 LNHDA and CDR2 SQIVND (reference sequence). The CDR3 sequence: CASSIAGDQPQHF.

The genes are TRBV4-1 and TRBJ2-5; the D call from TCRdb, TRBD1, cannot be confirmed without DNA. Germline values: CDR1 MGHRA, CDR2 YSYEKL. The CDR3 runs 13 residues. The CDR3 region is CASSQGTEETQYF.

The chain has TRBV20-1 and TRBJ2-3; TCRdb designates TRBD1, a call that cannot be tested without DNA. Germline assignment: CDR1 DFQATT and CDR2 SNEGSKA (reference sequence). This CDR3 has 16 amino acids. The CDR3 sequence is CSAILLGPGRTDTQYF.

The gene calls are TRBV19 and TRBJ2-3. CDR3 size: 14 residues. CDR1 and CDR2 (germline): LNHDA, SQIVND (reference sequence). This chain's CDR3 is CASSPSALTDTQYF.

The rearrangement joins TRBV10-3 to TRBJ1-2. This CDR3 has 13 residues. From germline, CDR1 is ENHRY and CDR2 SYGVKD. The CDR3 sequence is CAISGRTDYGYTF.

Measured by frequency, this clonotype is medium-sized (0.01 to 0.1%). The J gene is TRBJ1-1, the V gene TRBV6-5. The germline V gene has CDR1 MNHEY and CDR2 SVGAGI. CDR3 length: 15 residues. The CDR3 protein is CASSYSGTWNTEAFF.

The chain links TRBV7-9 to TRBJ1-2; the D call of TRBD1 rests on TCRdb alone, since no DNA is present to check it. The CDR3 is 15 residues long. Germline CDR1 and CDR2: SEHNR and FQNEAQ (reference sequence). CDR3 sequence: CASSQDGTVLYGYTF.

V usage is TRBV2 and J usage is TRBJ1-2; checking the TCRdb D call of TRBD1 is not possible without DNA. CDR1 SNHLY and CDR2 FYNNEI come from the germline V gene. The CDR3 is made up of 15 amino acids. The CDR3 spells CASSAQGQGADGYTF.

This clonotype counts as medium-sized by frequency. V usage is TRBV6-2 or TRBV6-3 and J usage is TRBJ1-1; the TCRdb D gene call, TRBD1, has no DNA to confirm it. The CDR3 consists of 12 residues. The germline CDR1 and CDR2 sequences are MNHEY and SVGEGT. The CDR3 loop reads CASSTGRTEAFF.

The V gene is TRBV27, the J gene TRBJ1-1. Germline V CDR1 and CDR2: MNHEY, SMNVEV (reference sequence). The CDR3 has 12 amino acids. CDR3 in amino acids: CASSTDRQKTFF.

This clonotype is medium-sized by frequency. The chain is built from TRBV10-3 and TRBJ1-3. This CDR3 is 11 amino acids long. CDR1 ENHRY and CDR2 SYGVKD come from the germline V gene. The chain's CDR3 is CAISGGNTIYF.